This T cell receptor (beta chain) is from a study of identical twins. The length of the CDR3 is 14 residues. CDR1 is SGHTA and CDR2 is FQGNSA in the germline V gene. Between the trimmed V and J ends, which lost 5 bases and 2 bases, there was a span of 10 bases. Each CDR3 protein gets one entry after TCRdb re-called the 5' RACE reads with MiXCR. The sample shows over 200,000 distinct CDR3 sequences, 5.5% to 7.5% of them seen only once. Ten or more counts support this clonotype. These data also formed part of another study, on T cells expressing NK-cell markers.

The chain has TRBV7-2 and TRBJ2-1, with D uncertain. The receptor's source is a woman under 30 in good health. What was sequenced was CD8+ T cells sorted from blood. Here the CDR3 DNA reads TGTGCCAGCAGCAGGGCTACCACCTACAATGAGCAGTTCTTC. Translating it yields CASSRATTYNEQFF.